A selection of T cell receptor beta chains follows, all from one sample in a study of post-analysis software for immune sequencing data. TCRdb ran MiXCR on the PCR reads and lists one entry per CDR3 protein. This repertoire shows around 710,000 distinct CDR3 sequences, 35% to 55% found once; its top ten account for around 4.7%. Material: blood. The receptor set was obtained from a girl aged 10-17 years with multiple sclerosis. CDR3s include the opening cysteine and the closing phenylalanine or tryptophan. The order of the fields is V gene, J gene, clone size, D gene, CDR3 DNA, CDR3 protein. D genes are given only for firm matches. Clone size, where shown, is once, few, many, or a class for clones that have expanded.

v_gene: TRBV7-6
j_gene: TRBJ2-1
abundance: few
d_gene: -
CDR3nt: TGTGCCAGCAGCCCAACTAGCATAAGCTCCTACAATGAGCAGTTCTTC
CDR3aa: CASSPTSISSYNEQFF

v_gene: TRBV6-1
j_gene: TRBJ2-1
abundance: -
d_gene: -
CDR3nt: TGTGCCAGCAGTGAAGCGGTATATAATGAGCAGTTCTTC
CDR3aa: CASSEAVYNEQFF

v_gene: TRBV5-1
j_gene: TRBJ2-5
abundance: once
d_gene: -
CDR3nt: TGCGCCAGCAGCTTGATAGGGGACCCGGAGACCCAGTACTTC
CDR3aa: CASSLIGDPETQYF

v_gene: TRBV7-9
j_gene: TRBJ1-1
abundance: -
d_gene: -
CDR3nt: TGTGCCAGCAGCTCGGGGGGGATCGAAGCTTTCTTT
CDR3aa: CASSSGGIEAFF

v_gene: TRBV7-3
j_gene: TRBJ2-7
abundance: -
d_gene: -
CDR3nt: TGTGCCAGCAGCCTCGGAGAGGGGACCCTCTACGAGCAGTACTTC
CDR3aa: CASSLGEGTLYEQYF

v_gene: TRBV4-3
j_gene: TRBJ2-2
abundance: -
d_gene: TRBD1
CDR3nt: TGCGCCAGCAGCCCCGGGACAGGGGTCGGGGAGCTGTTTTTT
CDR3aa: CASSPGTGVGELFF

v_gene: TRBV20-1
j_gene: TRBJ2-3
abundance: -
d_gene: TRBD2
CDR3nt: TGCAGTGCTAGAGATCGCTGGGGTCTAGCGGGAGACACAGGGGATACGCAGTATTTT
CDR3aa: CSARDRWGLAGDTGDTQYF

v_gene: TRBV6-6
j_gene: TRBJ2-5
abundance: few
d_gene: -
CDR3nt: TGTGCCAGCAGTTACCCGGGAGAGACCCAGTACTTC
CDR3aa: CASSYPGETQYF

v_gene: TRBV24-1
j_gene: TRBJ2-7
abundance: once
d_gene: TRBD2
CDR3nt: TGTGCCACCAGCCCCCGGACTAGCGGTTACGAGCAGTACTTC
CDR3aa: CATSPRTSGYEQYF

v_gene: TRBV6-2/TRBV6-3
j_gene: TRBJ2-2
abundance: -
d_gene: TRBD2
CDR3nt: TGTGCCAGCTCCCGGACTAGCGGTCACACCGGGGAGCTGTTTTTT
CDR3aa: CASSRTSGHTGELFF

v_gene: TRBV28
j_gene: TRBJ2-1
abundance: -
d_gene: TRBD1
CDR3nt: TGTGCCAGCAGTTTGTGGCGGGACAGGGCCAATGAGCAGTTCTTC
CDR3aa: CASSLWRDRANEQFF

v_gene: TRBV24-1
j_gene: TRBJ1-5
abundance: -
d_gene: TRBD1
CDR3nt: TGTGCCACCAGTGACCGGGACAGCTTAGATCAGCCCCCGCATTTT
CDR3aa: CATSDRDSLDQPPHF

v_gene: TRBV27
j_gene: TRBJ2-7
abundance: -
d_gene: TRBD2
CDR3nt: TGTGCCAGCAGTTTAATAGCGGGCAGCGGCGAGCAGTACTTC
CDR3aa: CASSLIAGSGEQYF

v_gene: TRBV24-1
j_gene: TRBJ2-2
abundance: -
d_gene: -
CDR3nt: TGTGCCACCAGTGATTTGCCAGGCACCGGGGAGCTGTTTTTT
CDR3aa: CATSDLPGTGELFF

v_gene: TRBV12-3/TRBV12-4
j_gene: TRBJ2-1
abundance: -
d_gene: -
CDR3nt: TGTGCCAGCAGTTTTGGGGCGGGACCATCCAATGAGCAGTTCTTC
CDR3aa: CASSFGAGPSNEQFF

v_gene: TRBV7-8
j_gene: TRBJ2-7
abundance: -
d_gene: TRBD2
CDR3nt: TGTGCCAGCAGCAGGACTAGCGGGGCTACCTCCTACGAGCGGTACTTC
CDR3aa: CASSRTSGATSYERYF

v_gene: TRBV7-8
j_gene: TRBJ2-1
abundance: -
d_gene: TRBD2
CDR3nt: TGTGCCAGCAGCCTATCGCCGGGACTAGCTGCCTACAATGAGCAGTTCTTC
CDR3aa: CASSLSPGLAAYNEQFF

v_gene: TRBV15
j_gene: TRBJ1-1
abundance: -
d_gene: -
CDR3nt: TGTGCCACCAGCAGAGATAGGGGAAAGGGAGAAGCTTTCTTT
CDR3aa: CATSRDRGKGEAFF

v_gene: TRBV9
j_gene: TRBJ2-7
abundance: few
d_gene: TRBD2
CDR3nt: TGTGCCAGCAGCGTAGCTGAGGCTAGCGGGAGCCACGAGCAGTACTTC
CDR3aa: CASSVAEASGSHEQYF

v_gene: TRBV2
j_gene: TRBJ1-1
abundance: -
d_gene: -
CDR3nt: TGTGCCAGCAGTTTAGAGGCCAGCGGGCGTGAAGCTTTCTTT
CDR3aa: CASSLEASGREAFF

v_gene: TRBV6-1
j_gene: TRBJ1-6
abundance: once
d_gene: -
CDR3nt: TGTGCCAGCACCAAGTTCCGGGACTCCTATAATTCACCTCTCCACTTT
CDR3aa: CASTKFRDSYNSPLHF

v_gene: TRBV5-6
j_gene: TRBJ1-5
abundance: once
d_gene: -
CDR3nt: TGTGCCAGCAGCTCGGGGCTCGGAAATCAGCCCCAGCATTTT
CDR3aa: CASSSGLGNQPQHF

v_gene: TRBV5-6
j_gene: TRBJ2-6
abundance: once
d_gene: TRBD1
CDR3nt: TGTGCCAGCAGCCTCGCAGGGACAGGAACTTCTGGGGCCAACGTCCTGACTTTC
CDR3aa: CASSLAGTGTSGANVLTF

v_gene: TRBV10-3
j_gene: TRBJ2-1
abundance: -
d_gene: TRBD2
CDR3nt: TGTGCCACGCTAGCGGGAGGGTCTTATGAGCAGTTCTTC
CDR3aa: CATLAGGSYEQFF

v_gene: TRBV7-2
j_gene: TRBJ2-5
abundance: -
d_gene: TRBD2
CDR3nt: TGTGCCAGCAGAAAAGGGGGTAGCGGGATCTGGGAGACCCAGTACTTC
CDR3aa: CASRKGGSGIWETQYF

v_gene: TRBV7-2
j_gene: TRBJ2-3
abundance: few
d_gene: -
CDR3nt: TGTGCCAGCAGCTTACTGGTTAGCACAGATACGCAGTATTTT
CDR3aa: CASSLLVSTDTQYF

v_gene: TRBV5-5
j_gene: TRBJ2-5
abundance: many
d_gene: -
CDR3nt: TGTGCCAGCAGCTTGGAGCCAGGGGGGTGGGAGACCCAGTACTTC
CDR3aa: CASSLEPGGWETQYF

v_gene: TRBV7-9
j_gene: TRBJ2-7
abundance: few
d_gene: -
CDR3nt: TGTGCCAGCAGCTTAAGCACCCACAATGAGCAGTACTTC
CDR3aa: CASSLSTHNEQYF

v_gene: TRBV20-1
j_gene: TRBJ2-1
abundance: few
d_gene: -
CDR3nt: TGCAGTGCTAGAAACTACAATGAGCAGTTCTTC
CDR3aa: CSARNYNEQFF

v_gene: TRBV24-1
j_gene: TRBJ2-2
abundance: -
d_gene: -
CDR3nt: TGTGCCACCAGTGCGACATTTCCCGGGGAGCTGTTTTTT
CDR3aa: CATSATFPGELFF

v_gene: TRBV9
j_gene: TRBJ1-2
abundance: -
d_gene: -
CDR3nt: TGTGCCAGCAGCGCCGACGGGGAGGACTATGGCTACACCTTC
CDR3aa: CASSADGEDYGYTF

v_gene: TRBV28
j_gene: TRBJ2-5
abundance: -
d_gene: TRBD2
CDR3nt: TGTGCCAGCAGAACTAGCGGCGGGACCCAGTACTTC
CDR3aa: CASRTSGGTQYF

v_gene: TRBV12-3/TRBV12-4
j_gene: TRBJ1-2
abundance: few
d_gene: -
CDR3nt: TGTGCCAGCAGTTTTTATTTCGGCTCCCTCCCGGAGGGCTATGGCTACACCTTC
CDR3aa: CASSFYFGSLPEGYGYTF

v_gene: TRBV20-1
j_gene: TRBJ2-3
abundance: -
d_gene: TRBD2
CDR3nt: TGCAGTGCTATTAGCGGGAGGGGGGCAGATACGCAGTATTTT
CDR3aa: CSAISGRGADTQYF

v_gene: TRBV12-3/TRBV12-4
j_gene: TRBJ2-7
abundance: once
d_gene: -
CDR3nt: TGTGCCAGCAGTTTGTGGGCAGGGAGCGGCGAGCAGTACTTC
CDR3aa: CASSLWAGSGEQYF

v_gene: TRBV4-2
j_gene: TRBJ2-1
abundance: -
d_gene: -
CDR3nt: TGTGCCAGCAGCCAAGGGCTTTCCGGTGAGCAGTTCTTC
CDR3aa: CASSQGLSGEQFF

v_gene: TRBV5-5
j_gene: TRBJ2-2
abundance: -
d_gene: -
CDR3nt: TGTGCCAGCAGCTTTACTCAGGGGAACACCGGGGAGCTGTTTTTT
CDR3aa: CASSFTQGNTGELFF

v_gene: TRBV27
j_gene: TRBJ2-7
abundance: few
d_gene: TRBD2
CDR3nt: TGTGCCAGCAGTCTCCGAGCGGGAGGGGCCTACGAGCAGTACTTC
CDR3aa: CASSLRAGGAYEQYF

v_gene: TRBV12-3/TRBV12-4
j_gene: TRBJ2-7
abundance: -
d_gene: -
CDR3nt: TGTGCCAGCAGTTTAGCGCTACTGACTAGGGGCTACGAGCAGTACTTC
CDR3aa: CASSLALLTRGYEQYF

v_gene: TRBV5-1
j_gene: TRBJ2-4
abundance: -
d_gene: TRBD2
CDR3nt: TGCGCCAGCAGCTCTGGACTAGCGGAGGCCAAAAACATTCAGTACTTC
CDR3aa: CASSSGLAEAKNIQYF

v_gene: TRBV6-2/TRBV6-3
j_gene: TRBJ2-7
abundance: -
d_gene: -
CDR3nt: TGTGCCAGCAGTTACTCGATGGCAGGGCGGGGCGAGCAGTACTTC
CDR3aa: CASSYSMAGRGEQYF

v_gene: TRBV7-3
j_gene: TRBJ1-6
abundance: few
d_gene: -
CDR3nt: TGTGCCAGCAGCTTAGCGATGAATTCACCCCTCCACTTT
CDR3aa: CASSLAMNSPLHF

v_gene: TRBV4-2
j_gene: TRBJ2-3
abundance: -
d_gene: TRBD2
CDR3nt: TGTGCCAGCAGCCCATTGCTAGCGGACCAGACAGATACGCAGTATTTT
CDR3aa: CASSPLLADQTDTQYF

v_gene: TRBV29-1
j_gene: TRBJ2-7
abundance: few
d_gene: -
CDR3nt: TGCAGCGTTGAACTGGTTCAGGGCGGCGAGCAGTACTTC
CDR3aa: CSVELVQGGEQYF

v_gene: TRBV20-1
j_gene: TRBJ2-1
abundance: once
d_gene: TRBD2
CDR3nt: TGCAGTGCTAGAGTCCTGAAGGGACTAGCGGGGTACAATGAGCAGTTCTTC
CDR3aa: CSARVLKGLAGYNEQFF

v_gene: TRBV11-2
j_gene: TRBJ2-7
abundance: -
d_gene: -
CDR3nt: TGTGCCAGCAGCCGTTCCCCATCCTACGAGCAGTACTTC
CDR3aa: CASSRSPSYEQYF

v_gene: TRBV27
j_gene: TRBJ2-3
abundance: few
d_gene: -
CDR3nt: TGTGCCAGCAGTCCCCCCGTGGGGGTAGGCACAGATACGCAGTATTTT
CDR3aa: CASSPPVGVGTDTQYF

v_gene: TRBV6-1
j_gene: TRBJ1-1
abundance: few
d_gene: -
CDR3nt: TGTGCCAGCCCCGGGGCTATGAACACTGAAGCTTTCTTT
CDR3aa: CASPGAMNTEAFF

v_gene: TRBV11-3
j_gene: TRBJ2-7
abundance: few
d_gene: TRBD2
CDR3nt: TGTGCCAGCAGCTTCGGGACTAGCGGGAGGAGTAGGCAGTACTTC
CDR3aa: CASSFGTSGRSRQYF

v_gene: TRBV5-5
j_gene: TRBJ1-2
abundance: few
d_gene: -
CDR3nt: TGTGCCAGCAGCTTGGATTCCGGGGTATGGGATGGCTACACCTTC
CDR3aa: CASSLDSGVWDGYTF

v_gene: TRBV29-1
j_gene: TRBJ2-7
abundance: -
d_gene: -
CDR3nt: TGCAGCGCTGGGGGACTGCACCACGAGCAGTACTTC
CDR3aa: CSAGGLHHEQYF

v_gene: TRBV20-1
j_gene: TRBJ2-7
abundance: -
d_gene: TRBD2
CDR3nt: TGCAGTGCTAGAGATTTAGCGGGAGTTTCCTACGAGCAGTACTTC
CDR3aa: CSARDLAGVSYEQYF